The 9 T cell receptor beta chains listed next were all sequenced from one sample in a study of T cell responses to AZD1222 COVID-19 vaccine. Using immunoSEQ multiplex PCR, the repertoire was profiled, and TCRdb retains in-frame clones only, with some absent. The sample comprises roughly 92,000 clones, nearly 90% of which are singletons, and about 8.4% rests with the top ten. The sample here was peripheral blood, taken on day 0 of AZD1222 vaccination. These receptors were collected from an adult in good health.

The chain joins TRBV30 to TRBJ2-6; D is possibly TRBD1 (5 bases). CDR3 size: 14 residues. V lost 2 bases and J lost 4, with 9 bases in between. Germline V CDR1 and CDR2: GTSNPN, SVGIG (reference sequence). CDR3 in amino acids: CAWSWGPGANVLTF. The CDR3 region has the DNA TGTGCCTGGAGTTGGGGCCCAGGGGCCAACGTCCTGACTTTC.

V is TRBV5-1 and J is TRBJ1-1; TRBD1 might be the D (6 bases). The V end was cut by 2 bases, the J end by 2 bases, with 10 bases between. This CDR3 region has 14 residues. CDR1 is SGHRS and CDR2 is YFSETQ in the germline V gene. The CDR3 reads CASSLGGFNTEAFF. CDR3 bases: TGCGCCAGCAGCTTAGGGGGGTTTAACACTGAAGCTTTCTTT.

The chain uses TRBV4-1 and TRBJ1-1; D gene ambiguous. CDR3 length: 14 residues. Germline V CDR1 and CDR2: MGHRA, YSYEKL. Trimming removed 2 bases from V and 0 bases from J, with 7 bases in between. The CDR3: CASSQPYMNTEAFF. CDR3 DNA sequence: TGCGCCAGCAGCCAACCATACATGAACACTGAAGCTTTCTTT.

The V gene is TRBV7-9, the J gene TRBJ2-1, with 11 bases matching TRBD2. V shed 5 bases and J 6 bases; nucleotides not matched to a gene: 9. Germline V CDR1 and CDR2: SEHNR, FQNEAQ (reference sequence). The CDR3 loop spans 16 amino acids. CDR3 protein: CASSERGLAAVNEQFF. CDR3 nucleotides: TGTGCCAGCAGCGAAAGGGGACTAGCGGCAGTCAATGAGCAGTTCTTC.

The chain carries TRBV11-2 and TRBJ1-4; 8 bases agree with TRBD1. The CDR3 has 17 amino acids. Unmatched junction bases numbered 12, after V lost 6 bases and J lost 3 bases. The germline gives CDR1 SGHAT, CDR2 FQNNGV. CDR3 sequence reads: CASRRIQGGRANEKLFF. The CDR3 DNA is TGTGCCAGCAGAAGAATACAGGGGGGTAGGGCTAATGAAAAACTGTTTTTT. Filled out from reference TRBV11-2 and TRBJ1-4, the complete variable domain reads EAGVAQSPRYKIIEKRQSVAFWCNPISGHATLYWYQQILGQGPKLLIQFQNNGVVDDSQLPKDRFSAERLKGVDSTLKIQPAKLEDSAVYLCASRRIQGGRANEKLFFGSGTQLSVL.

This clone was counted once. This rearrangement joins TRBV12-5 to TRBJ2-3; possible D gene TRBD1, 6 bases. V was cut by 2 bases and J by 1 base, with 19 bases left in between. The CDR3 sequence is 18 residues long. CDR1 is LGHNT, CDR2 FRNRAP, per germline. The CDR3 here is CASGLIARGLFGTDTQYF. CDR3 bases: TGTGCTAGTGGTTTGATCGCCAGGGGCCTCTTTGGCACAGATACGCAGTATTTT.

V gene TRBV12-5 combines with J gene TRBJ1-1; TRBD1 aligns across 9 bases. After removal of 1 base from V and 1 base from J, the junction contained 7 bases not matched to a gene. Germline values: CDR1 LGHNT, CDR2 FRNRAP. This CDR3 comprises 17 residues. The chain's CDR3 is CASGLAQKGQGNTEAFF. The CDR3 DNA follows: TGTGCTAGTGGTTTGGCCCAGAAGGGACAGGGGAACACTGAAGCTTTCTTT.

This clone was seen only once. The chain has TRBV7-2 and TRBJ2-2; no clear D. Trimming shortened V by 10 bases and J by 5 bases, and 11 bases separated the two germline ends. Germline CDR1 and CDR2: SGHTA and FQGNSA. The CDR3 totals 12 residues. This CDR3 reads CATHLGTGELFF. The CDR3 coding sequence is TGTGCCACACACTTAGGAACCGGGGAGCTGTTTTTT.

The rearrangement links TRBV29-1 to TRBJ1-2, with 10 positions matching TRBD1. The J segment lost 7 bases and the V segment lost 4 bases, leaving 3 bases of the junction unmatched. The germline V gene has CDR1 SQVTM and CDR2 ANQGSEA. CDR3 length: 12 amino acids. This chain's CDR3 is CSVGTGGFGYTF. CDR3 nucleotide sequence: TGCAGCGTTGGGACAGGGGGTTTTGGCTACACCTTC.